This TCR beta chain was documented in a study of cytomegalovirus exposure and HLA in healthy donors. PCR employed 60 Vbeta and 13 Jbeta primers. The method was immunoSEQ multiplex PCR; TCRdb's version includes in-frame clones alone and lacks a portion of them. Among about 140,000 clones listed, about 74% were seen once. Germline lookup yields CDR1 SQVTM and CDR2 ANQGSEA. The CDR3 loop spans 13 amino acids. Trimming stripped 2 bases from V and 7 bases from J, with 11 bases between. This clonotype was sampled from a woman between 50 and 59 years old in good health and CMV-seronegative. This chain links TRBV29-1 with TRBJ2-2; D might be TRBD1 (5 bases). The sample comprised PBMCs. DNA for the CDR3: TGCAGCGTTGAATCAGGGCGCCGCGGGGAGCTGTTTTTT. Its translation: CSVESGRRGELFF.